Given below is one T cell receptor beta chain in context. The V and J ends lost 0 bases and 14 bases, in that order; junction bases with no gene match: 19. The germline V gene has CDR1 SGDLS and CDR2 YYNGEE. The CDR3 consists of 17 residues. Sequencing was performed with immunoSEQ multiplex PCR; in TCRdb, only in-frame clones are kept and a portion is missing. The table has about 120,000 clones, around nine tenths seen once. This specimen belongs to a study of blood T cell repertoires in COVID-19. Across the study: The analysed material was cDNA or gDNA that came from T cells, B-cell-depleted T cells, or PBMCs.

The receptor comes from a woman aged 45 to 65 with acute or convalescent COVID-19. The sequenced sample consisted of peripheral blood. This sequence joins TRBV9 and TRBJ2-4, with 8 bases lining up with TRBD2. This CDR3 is CASSVAPFLAGLGEEYF. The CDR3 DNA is TGTGCCAGCAGCGTAGCACCCTTTTTAGCGGGACTCGGAGAAGAGTACTTC. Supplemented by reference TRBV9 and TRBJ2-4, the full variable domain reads DSGVTQTPKHLITATGQRVTLRCSPRSGDLSVYWYQQSLDQGLQFLIQYYNGEERAKGNILERFSAQQFPDLHSELNLSSLELGDSALYFCASSVAPFLAGLGEEYFGAGTRLSVL.